This TCR beta chain was recovered during a study of T-cell reconstitution after alpha-beta-depleted transplantation in children (dated by TCRdb to between 2015 and 2016). Describing the broader study: Using TCR repertoire profiling, the study quantitatively followed how T-cell immune reconstitution unfolded in children after TCRalphabeta/CD19-depleted allogeneic hematopoietic cell transplantation. The paper's findings and limits, for the study overall: Hyperexpanded clone frequencies declined over subsequent months; after one year, T-cell counts and TCRbeta diversity were mostly attributed to newly produced T cells. The apparently early recovery of alphabetaT-cell counts about two months after transplant reportedly depended on only several hundred rapidly expanded clones that came from non-depleted graft cells. In some patients, high TCRbeta diversity at day 60 was attributed to recipient T cells and intrathymic progenitors that had survived conditioning.

This clonotype was recorded many times. Its antigen is currently not known. Base qualities are not at hand, and no much larger clone is one base apart. What this sample's treatment or condition label stands for: allogeneic hematopoietic cell transplantation with graft depleted of TCRalphabeta T cells and CD19 B cells. The children who served as transplant recipients had been given grafts of TCRalphabeta/CD19-depleted allogeneic hematopoietic cells. V drops 0 bases and J drops 0 bases, leaving 9 bases in between. The CDR1 and CDR2 encoded by the germline V gene are SGHTA and FQGNSA. The CDR3 covers 16 residues, taking in both the cysteine and the phenylalanine. Of the read, only the CDR3 DNA is kept; its 48 bases are in frame from base 1. Library preparation employed PCR. The sequencer was an Illumina HiSeq 2500. TCR library preparation used molecular barcoding, with unique molecular identifiers applied to normalize quantification of the TCRbeta repertoire. TCRdb passed the public sequencing reads through fastp at Q25 and MiXCR, retaining productive beta sequences. Each entry merges the rows of one CDR3 protein and shows their most common DNA and genes. For this sample there are roughly 100,000 distinct CDR3 sequences; 7.5% to 9.5% appear just once. Around 15% of the sample rests with the top ten.

The chain links TRBV7-2 with TRBJ2-1; the D gene remains uncertain. This clonotype was obtained from a boy under 10 years old with acute lymphoblastic leukemia, due to receive a stem cell transplant. The sequences come from PBMCs, collected before TCRalphabeta/CD19-depleted stem cell transplant. The CDR3 protein sequence reads: CASSLATRVSYNEQFF. The DNA sequence is TGTGCCAGCAGCTTAGCGACACGAGTCTCCTACAATGAGCAGTTCTTC.